Given below is one TCR beta chain in context. Trimming removed 1 base from V and 1 base from J, with 13 bases in between. The CDR3 has 16 residues. The germline V gene has CDR1 KGHSH and CDR2 LQKENI. These data belong to a study of T-cell memory formation after mild COVID-19. TCRdb reanalysed the 5' RACE reads using MiXCR and keeps one entry per CDR3 protein. The data hold a few hundred thousand distinct CDR3 sequences, with less than 25% observed a single time. This chain joins TRBV18 and TRBJ1-1; perhaps TRBD1 as D (5 bases). The sample taken for sequencing was PBMCs or a T cell subset sorted from them (not recorded which). The receptor was isolated from an adult woman who had mild COVID-19 (a few samples of this study predate the infection). Cell type and time point are not known. CDR3: CASSPLQGLENTEAFF. In DNA form, the CDR3 reads TGTGCCAGCTCACCACTTCAGGGACTAGAGAACACTGAAGCTTTCTTT.